What follows are 6 T cell receptor beta chains derived from one specimen sequenced in a study of blood T cell repertoires in COVID-19. Only in-frame clones appear in the TCRdb table, and some are missing; sequencing was by immunoSEQ multiplex PCR. In the table there are roughly 180,000 clones, approximately 85% of which are singletons. Sequenced: peripheral blood. All receptors come from an older woman with acute or convalescent COVID-19.

V and J are TRBV27 and TRBJ1-2, with D tentatively TRBD1 (6 bases). V was trimmed by 6 bases and J by 8 bases, leaving 19 bases between them. The CDR3 has 14 residues. CDR1 is MNHEY, CDR2 SMNVEV, per germline (reference sequence). Here the CDR3 reads CASRSAQGSRGYTF. For the CDR3, the DNA is TGTGCCAGCAGATCCGCCCAGGGGAGTAGGGGCTACACCTTC.

J is TRBJ1-6 and V is TRBV19, with D unresolved. The CDR3 totals 14 residues. V gave up 5 bases and J gave up 3 bases, with 8 bases separating them. Germline V gene lookup returns CDR1 LNHDA and CDR2 SQIVND (reference sequence). The CDR3, as DNA: TGTGCCAGTAGTGCATCAGTCTATAATTCACCCCTCCACTTT. Translation: CASSASVYNSPLHF.

This chain uses TRBV7-3 with TRBJ1-6, with D perhaps matching TRBD1 (6 bases). V was trimmed by 5 bases and J by 7 bases, leaving 15 bases between them. The CDR3 is made up of 15 amino acids. The germline V gene has CDR1 SGHTA and CDR2 FQGTGA. CDR3 protein: CASSPQGGLNSPLHF. In nucleotides, the CDR3 is TGTGCCAGCAGCCCACAGGGCGGGTTAAATTCACCCCTCCACTTT.

This clone has a handful of counts. The genes are TRBV29-1 and TRBJ2-1; D not certain. CDR3 length equals 10 residues. V dropped 4 bases and J dropped 6 bases, with 4 bases sitting between them. Germline V gene sequence: CDR1 SQVTM, CDR2 ANQGSEA. Here the CDR3 reads CSVGLNEQFF. Here the CDR3 DNA reads TGCAGCGTTGGACTCAATGAGCAGTTCTTC.

As DNA, the CDR3 is TGTGCCAGCCTGCCGGGATCCTACGCCTACGAGCAGTACTTC. Residues: CASLPGSYAYEQYF. The J gene is TRBJ2-7, the V gene TRBV28; D is possibly TRBD2 (5 bases). This CDR3 comprises 14 residues. V lost 8 bases to trimming and J lost 2 bases, with 16 bases between them. Germline V gives CDR1 MDHEN, CDR2 SYDVKM.

V usage is TRBV6-5 and J usage is TRBJ2-7; weak D call: TRBD2 (6 bases). The CDR3 has 13 residues. V was pared by 10 bases and J by 3 bases, with 16 bases between. Germline CDR1 and CDR2: MNHEY and SVGAGI. The chain's CDR3 is CATLSEGNYEQYF. The CDR3 DNA is TGTGCCACCTTATCGGAGGGAAACTACGAGCAGTACTTC.